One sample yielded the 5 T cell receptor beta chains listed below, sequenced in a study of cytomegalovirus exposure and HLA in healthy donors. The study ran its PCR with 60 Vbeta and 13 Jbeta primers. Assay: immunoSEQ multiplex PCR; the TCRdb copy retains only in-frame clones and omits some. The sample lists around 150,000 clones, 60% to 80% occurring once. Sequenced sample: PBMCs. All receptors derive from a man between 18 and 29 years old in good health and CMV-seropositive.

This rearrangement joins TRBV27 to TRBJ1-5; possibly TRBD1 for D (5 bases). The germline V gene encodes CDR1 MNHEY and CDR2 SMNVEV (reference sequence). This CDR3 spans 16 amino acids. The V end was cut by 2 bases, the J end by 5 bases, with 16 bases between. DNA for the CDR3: TGTGCCAGCAGTTTAATAGGGAGGGGTGTGGATCAGCCCCAGCATTTT. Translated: CASSLIGRGVDQPQHF.

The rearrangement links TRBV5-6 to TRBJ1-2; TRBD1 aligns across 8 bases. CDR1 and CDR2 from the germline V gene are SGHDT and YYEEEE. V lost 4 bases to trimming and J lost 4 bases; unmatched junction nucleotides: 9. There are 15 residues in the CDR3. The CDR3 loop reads CASSITGGGGYGYTF. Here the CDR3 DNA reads TGTGCCAGCAGCATAACAGGGGGAGGCGGCTATGGCTACACCTTC.

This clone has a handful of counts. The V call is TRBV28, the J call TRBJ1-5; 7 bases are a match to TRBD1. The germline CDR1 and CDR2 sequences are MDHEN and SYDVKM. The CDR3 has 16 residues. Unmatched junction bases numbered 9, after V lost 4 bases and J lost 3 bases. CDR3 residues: CASSSAAGQLNQPQHF. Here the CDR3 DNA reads TGTGCCAGCAGTTCGGCGGCGGGACAGCTCAATCAGCCCCAGCATTTT.

As DNA, the CDR3 is TGTGCCAGCAGCAAAGCGTGGGACAGAGAGAAATTT. Translation: CASSKAWDREKF. The V gene is TRBV21-1, the J gene TRBJ1-1; the table calls TRBD1, which could not be checked here. TRBV21-1 is a documented pseudogene. The CDR3 extends over 12 amino acids.

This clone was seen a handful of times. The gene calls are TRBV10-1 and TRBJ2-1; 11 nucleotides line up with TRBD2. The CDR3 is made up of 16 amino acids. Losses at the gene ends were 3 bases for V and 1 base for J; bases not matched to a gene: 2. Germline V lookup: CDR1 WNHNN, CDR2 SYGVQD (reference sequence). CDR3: CASSDTSGSSYNEQFF. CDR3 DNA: TGCGCCAGCAGTGATACTAGCGGGAGTTCCTACAATGAGCAGTTCTTC.